The 11 T cell receptor beta chains reported below all come from one sample, sequenced in a study of human T cells and chemical hapten exposure. Time point in this sample: patch test 3, about 24 weeks after DPC sensitization. The treatment was: therapeutic diphenylcyclopropenone sensitization with weekly scalp DPC. TCRdb analysed the RACE reads with MiXCR anew, one entry per CDR3 protein. The table lists about 97,000 distinct CDR3 sequences, 27% of them singletons. The starting material was whole blood, obtained in connection with sensitization to the hapten diphenylcyclopropenone (DPC). The origin of the receptors is a man aged 35 to 55 with alopecia areata. Some clones in this sample may be carry-over from other donors' samples.

This clonotype was counted a few times. The V and J genes are TRBV28 and TRBJ1-4; D gene unclear. Germline V CDR1 and CDR2: MDHEN, SYDVKM. Trimming shortened V by 5 bases and J by 11 bases, and 21 bases separated the two germline ends. CDR3 size: 15 residues. CDR3 in DNA: TGTGCCAGCAGTACCGCGCGGGTTAGAATGTGGAAACTGTTTTTT. Its translation is CASSTARVRMWKLFF. Complete variable domain (other parts from reference TRBV28 and TRBJ1-4): DVKVTQSSRYLVKRTGEKVFLECVQDMDHENMFWYRQDPGLGLRLIYFSYDVKMKEKGDIPEGYSVSREKKERFSLILESASTNQTSMYLCASSTARVRMWKLFFGSGTQLSVL.

The chain employs TRBV28 and TRBJ2-7, with D tentatively TRBD2 (6 bases). Germline V CDR1 and CDR2: MDHEN, SYDVKM. V gave up 11 bases and J gave up 3 bases, with 20 bases separating them. The CDR3 is 14 amino acids. The chain's CDR3 is CALGVSGVSYEQYF. CDR3 coding DNA: TGTGCCCTTGGTGTGTCGGGAGTCAGCTACGAGCAGTACTTC.

This clonotype is labeled as medium-sized. This chain links TRBV6-5 with TRBJ2-3; 7 nucleotides agree with TRBD1. This CDR3 contains 15 residues. The germline gives CDR1 MNHEY, CDR2 SVGAGI. Losses at the gene ends were 6 bases for V and 2 bases for J; bases not matched to a gene: 8. This chain's CDR3 is CASSAQGTATDTQYF. The CDR3, as DNA: TGTGCCAGCAGCGCTCAGGGGACAGCCACAGATACGCAGTATTTT.

The chain recombines TRBV28 with TRBJ2-7, with 8 bases that match TRBD1. The length of the CDR3 is 13 residues. V lost 5 bases to trimming and J lost 6 bases; unmatched junction nucleotides: 6. Germline V gene lookup returns CDR1 MDHEN and CDR2 SYDVKM. CDR3 residues: CASSADRVLEQYF. CDR3 nucleotides: TGTGCCAGCAGTGCGGACAGGGTGCTCGAGCAGTACTTC. Using reference TRBV28 and TRBJ2-7 for the parts outside the CDR3, the full variable domain is DVKVTQSSRYLVKRTGEKVFLECVQDMDHENMFWYRQDPGLGLRLIYFSYDVKMKEKGDIPEGYSVSREKKERFSLILESASTNQTSMYLCASSADRVLEQYFGPGTRLTVT.

V usage is TRBV10-1 and J usage is TRBJ2-3; maybe TRBD1 (5 bases). The CDR3 is 16 residues long. CDR1 and CDR2 (germline): WNHNN, SYGVQD (reference sequence). Trimming left V 2 bases short and J 4 bases short, with 16 bases between. The CDR3 nucleotides are TGCGCCAGCAGTGAGGGGGCCTTTAAGGGTCCAGATACGCAGTATTTT. Protein product: CASSEGAFKGPDTQYF.

This clonotype was detected a few times. The rearrangement links TRBV6-2 or TRBV6-3 to TRBJ2-1; a weak D match, TRBD2 (5 bases). The CDR3 contains 13 residues. Per the germline V gene, CDR1 is MNHEY and CDR2 is SVGEGT. Deletions cut 6 bases from V and 9 bases from J, with 15 bases between. DNA for the CDR3: TGTGCCAGCAGAGTGTTGGCGGCGGGTGAGCAGTTCTTC. Translating gives CASRVLAAGEQFF.

This clonotype was seen a handful of times. The genes are TRBV6-5 and TRBJ2-5, with D perhaps TRBD2 (5 bases). The CDR3 length is 14 residues. V lost 5 bases and J lost 7, with 17 bases in between. The germline CDR1 and CDR2 sequences are MNHEY and SVGAGI. CDR3 in DNA: TGTGCCAGCAGTCCCTACGGGAAGTTGGGGACCCAGTACTTC. Protein: CASSPYGKLGTQYF.

This clonotype has more than one count but fewer than ten. The chain combines TRBV29-1 with TRBJ2-7; TRBD1 aligns across 10 bases. Germline V gene data show CDR1 as SQVTM and CDR2 as ANQGSEA. The ends lost 4 bases at V and 2 bases at J; junction bases unmatched: 11. The CDR3 runs to 16 residues. The CDR3 DNA reads TGCAGCGTTGCCGGGACAGGGGCCCGTGACGCCTACGAGCAGTACTTC. It codes for CSVAGTGARDAYEQYF.

The chain couples TRBV6-5 to TRBJ2-1; 9 bases map to TRBD2. CDR3 size: 16 residues. J gave up 7 bases and V 0 bases, and 7 bases lay outside the gene matches. CDR1 is MNHEY and CDR2 is SVGAGI in the germline V gene. CDR3 DNA sequence: TGTGCCAGCAGTTACTCGATTAGCGGGAGCTCGAATGAGCAGTTCTTC. It encodes CASSYSISGSSNEQFF.

The genes are TRBV6-5 and TRBJ2-1, with 8 bases identical to TRBD2. Trimming removed 3 bases from V and 6 bases from J; junction bases left unmatched: 4. The CDR3 extends over 14 amino acids. CDR1 and CDR2 from the germline V gene are MNHEY and SVGAGI. This chain's CDR3 is CASSYTSGSNEQFF. The CDR3 region has the DNA TGTGCCAGCAGTTATACTAGCGGATCCAATGAGCAGTTCTTC.

This chain joins TRBV6-2 or TRBV6-3 and TRBJ2-7; D not resolved. The V end lost 8 bases, the J end lost 6 bases, and 14 bases lay between the germline ends. CDR3 length equals 12 residues. CDR1 is MNHEY and CDR2 is SVGEGT in the germline V gene. The CDR3 DNA reads as TGTGCCAGCCGACCGGACGGCGGCGAGCAGTACTTC. Residues: CASRPDGGEQYF.